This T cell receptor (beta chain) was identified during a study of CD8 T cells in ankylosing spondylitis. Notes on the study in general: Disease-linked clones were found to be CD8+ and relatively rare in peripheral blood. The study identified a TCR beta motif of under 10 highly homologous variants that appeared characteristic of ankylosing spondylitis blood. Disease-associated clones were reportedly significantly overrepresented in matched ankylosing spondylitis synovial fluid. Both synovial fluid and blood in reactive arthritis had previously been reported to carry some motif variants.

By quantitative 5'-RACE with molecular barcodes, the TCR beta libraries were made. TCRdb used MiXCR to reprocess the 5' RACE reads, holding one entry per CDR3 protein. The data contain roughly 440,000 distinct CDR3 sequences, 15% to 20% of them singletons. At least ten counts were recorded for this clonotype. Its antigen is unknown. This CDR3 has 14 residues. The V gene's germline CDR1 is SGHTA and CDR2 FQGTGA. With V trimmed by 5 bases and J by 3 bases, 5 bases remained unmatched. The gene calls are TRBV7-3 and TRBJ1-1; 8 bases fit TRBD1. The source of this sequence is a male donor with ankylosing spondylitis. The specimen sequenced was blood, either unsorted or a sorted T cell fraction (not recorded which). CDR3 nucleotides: TGTGCCAGCAGCCCCGGACAGGGCCACACTGAAGCTTTCTTT. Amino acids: CASSPGQGHTEAFF.